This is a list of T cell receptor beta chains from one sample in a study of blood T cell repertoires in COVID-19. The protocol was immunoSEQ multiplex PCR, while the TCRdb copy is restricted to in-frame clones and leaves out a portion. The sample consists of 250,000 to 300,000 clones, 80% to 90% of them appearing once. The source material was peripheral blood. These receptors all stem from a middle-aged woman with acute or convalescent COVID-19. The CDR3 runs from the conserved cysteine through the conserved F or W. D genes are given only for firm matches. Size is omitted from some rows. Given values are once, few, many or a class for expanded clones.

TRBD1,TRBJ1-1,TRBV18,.,TGTGCCAGCTCACCCCAGACCGGGACAGCCAACACTGAAGCTTTCTTT,CASSPQTGTANTEAFF
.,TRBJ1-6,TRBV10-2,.,TGCGCCAGCAGTGAGGGGTCGGAGGGAAATTCACCCCTCCACTTT,CASSEGSEGNSPLHF
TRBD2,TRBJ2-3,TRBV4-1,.,TGCGCCAGCAGCAGGACTAGCGGGGGGAATAGCATTAGCACAGATACGCAGTATTTT,CASSRTSGGNSISTDTQYF
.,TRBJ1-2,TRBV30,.,TGTGCCTGGAGGACGACAGGTTTACGTATTAACTATGGCTACACCTTC,CAWRTTGLRINYGYTF
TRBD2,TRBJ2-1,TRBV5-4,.,TGTGCCAGCAGCTTGCGCGGGGGTCATGAGCAGTTCTTC,CASSLRGGHEQFF
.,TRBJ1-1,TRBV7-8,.,TGTGCCAGCAGCCCGACACTGAACACTGAAGCTTTCTTT,CASSPTLNTEAFF
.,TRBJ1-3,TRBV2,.,TGTGCCAGCAGTGAAGCCTTCTCTGGAAACACCATATATTTT,CASSEAFSGNTIYF
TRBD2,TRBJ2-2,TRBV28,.,TGTGCCAGCAGTTCCCTTTCCGGGACTACCTTAGGAGGGGAGCTGTTTTTT,CASSSLSGTTLGGELFF
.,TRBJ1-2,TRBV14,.,TGTGCCAGCAGCCTACAGGGCAACTATGGCTACACCTTC,CASSLQGNYGYTF
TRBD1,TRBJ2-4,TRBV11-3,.,TGTGCCAGCAGCCAGACAGGGGGTGGAAACATTCAGTACTTC,CASSQTGGGNIQYF
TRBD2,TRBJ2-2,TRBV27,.,TGTGCCAGCAGTTCAGGGAGGGCCCACGTGGGCATCGGGGAGCTGTTTTTT,CASSSGRAHVGIGELFF
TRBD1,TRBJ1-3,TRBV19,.,TGTGCCAGTAGTATCGGGACAGGGAGATCTGGAAACACCATATATTTT,CASSIGTGRSGNTIYF
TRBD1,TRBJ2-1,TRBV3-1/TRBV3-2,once,TGTGCCAGCAGCCAAATAGGACAGGGGGCCAATGAGCAGTTCTTC,CASSQIGQGANEQFF
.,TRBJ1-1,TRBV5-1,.,TGCGCCAGCAGCCCTATGGTTTGGTCAGGGGTGGCTGAAGCTTTCTTT,CASSPMVWSGVAEAFF
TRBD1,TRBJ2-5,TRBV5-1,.,TGCGCCAGCAGCGTTGAGGGGGACAGTCAAGAGACCCAGTACTTC,CASSVEGDSQETQYF
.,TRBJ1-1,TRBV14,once,TGTGCCAGCAGCCAAGATTCGTCCAGGGATACTGAAGCTTTCTTT,CASSQDSSRDTEAFF
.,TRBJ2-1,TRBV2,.,TGTGCCAGCAAGGGGGTGCCCTCCTACAATGAGCAGTTCTTC,CASKGVPSYNEQFF
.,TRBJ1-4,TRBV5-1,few,TGCGCCAGCAGGAGGTACGACGGACTTAATGAAAAACTGTTTTTT,CASRRYDGLNEKLFF
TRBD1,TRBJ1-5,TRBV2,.,TGTGCCAGCAGACTCGACAGGGTGATAATCAATCAGCCCCAGCATTTT,CASRLDRVIINQPQHF
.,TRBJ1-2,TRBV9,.,TGTGCCAGCAGCGTAGATGGCAGGGGTACCGGCTACACCTTC,CASSVDGRGTGYTF
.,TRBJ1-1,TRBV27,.,TGTGCCAGCAGTTTACAGGAGAACACTGAAGCTTTCTTT,CASSLQENTEAFF
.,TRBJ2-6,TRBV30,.,TGTGCCTGGAGTCACCACAGGGCGCCCGGGGCCAACGTCCTGACTTTC,CAWSHHRAPGANVLTF
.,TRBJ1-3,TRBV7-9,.,TGTGCCAGCAGCTTAGCAGGGGACTCTGGAAACACCATATATTTT,CASSLAGDSGNTIYF
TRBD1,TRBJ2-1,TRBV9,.,TGTGCCAGTCAGGGGGCGCCGAGCAATGAGCAGTTCTTC,CASQGAPSNEQFF
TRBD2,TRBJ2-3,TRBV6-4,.,TGTGCCAGCAGTGACGGCGGGAGTCCTAGCACAGATACGCAGTATTTT,CASSDGGSPSTDTQYF
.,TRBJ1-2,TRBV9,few,TGTGCCAGCACCTCTTTTTCGGGGGGCCAGCCCCCAACCACCCATCATCACTATGGCTACACCTTC,CASTSFSGGQPPTTHHHYGYTF
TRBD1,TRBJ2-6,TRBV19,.,TGTGCCAGTAGCCGACAGGGTCAAAGCTCTGGGGCCAACGTCCTGACTTTC,CASSRQGQSSGANVLTF
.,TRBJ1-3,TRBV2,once,TGTGCCAGCAGTGAACGGCCCACAGGAACTGGAAACACCATATATTTT,CASSERPTGTGNTIYF
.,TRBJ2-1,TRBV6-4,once,TGTGCCAGCAGTGTTCAGGGGTCCTCTTACAATGAGCAGTTCTTC,CASSVQGSSYNEQFF
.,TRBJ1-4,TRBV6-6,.,TGTGCCAGCAGTCTTATATCTGGGGAGGCGACTAATGAAAAACTGTTTTTT,CASSLISGEATNEKLFF
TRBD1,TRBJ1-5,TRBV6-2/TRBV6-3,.,TGTGCCAGCAGTTACTCGAAGCGGAGGGACAGCAATAGCAATCAGCCCCAGCATTTT,CASSYSKRRDSNSNQPQHF
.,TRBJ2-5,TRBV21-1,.,TGTGCCAGCAGCAAAACTCGGACTAGCGGGGGGGTGAACCAAGAGACCCAGTACTTC,CASSKTRTSGGVNQETQYF
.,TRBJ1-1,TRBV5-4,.,TGTGCCAGCAGCTTGGGGGGCAACACTGAAGCTTTCTTT,CASSLGGNTEAFF
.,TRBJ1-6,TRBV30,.,TGTGCCTGTCGGGACTCACCCCTTAATTCACCCCTCCACTTT,CACRDSPLNSPLHF
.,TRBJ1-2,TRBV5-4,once,TGTGCCAGCAGGTACCGGGAAACCTATGGCTACACCTTC,CASRYRETYGYTF
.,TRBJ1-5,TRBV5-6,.,TGTGCCAGCAGCCCGGCGGGGGGAGGTTATTCCCGCAATCAGCCCCAGCATTTT,CASSPAGGGYSRNQPQHF
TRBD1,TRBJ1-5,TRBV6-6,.,TGTGCCAGCAGTCAGGGGGCCCCACTGACCTATAGCAATCAGCCCCAGCATTTT,CASSQGAPLTYSNQPQHF
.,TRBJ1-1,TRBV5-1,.,TGCGCCAGCTTTAGTCAGCTGGGGACTTTGAACACTGAAGCTTTCTTT,CASFSQLGTLNTEAFF
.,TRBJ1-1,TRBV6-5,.,TGTGCCAGCCTCGGGTGGGGCAGAAAGATTGAAGCTTTCTTT,CASLGWGRKIEAFF
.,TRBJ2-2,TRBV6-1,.,TGTGCCAGCAGTGAAGCGGGGACACCTGCCACCGGGGAGCTGTTTTTT,CASSEAGTPATGELFF
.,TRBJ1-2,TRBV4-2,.,TGTGCCAGCAGCCAAGATACGGGGGGGGGCCGGGACTATGGCTACACCTTC,CASSQDTGGGRDYGYTF
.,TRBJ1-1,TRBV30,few,TGTGCCTGGGCCCTTAACACCCGCACTGAAGCTTTCTTT,CAWALNTRTEAFF
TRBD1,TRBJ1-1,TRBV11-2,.,TGTGCCAGCAGCCCAGGACAGGGGAACACTGAAGCTTTCTTT,CASSPGQGNTEAFF
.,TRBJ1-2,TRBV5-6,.,TGTGCCAGCAGCCCGACAGATAACTATGGCTACACCTTC,CASSPTDNYGYTF
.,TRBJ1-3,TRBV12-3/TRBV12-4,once,TGTGCCAGCAGTCCTGGGCTTGGAAACACCATATATTTT,CASSPGLGNTIYF
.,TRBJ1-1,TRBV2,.,TGTGCCACCTCACGGGAGGGTAGGGGGGCTGAAGCTTTCTTT,CATSREGRGAEAFF
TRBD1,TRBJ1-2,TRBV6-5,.,TGTGCCAGCAGCCGGGGACAGGGAGGGAACTATGGCTACACCTTC,CASSRGQGGNYGYTF
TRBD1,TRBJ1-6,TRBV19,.,TGTGCCAGTAGTGACCGACAGGGTTATAATTCACCCCTCCACTTT,CASSDRQGYNSPLHF
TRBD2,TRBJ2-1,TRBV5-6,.,TGTGCCAGCAGCTTTTTAAGCGGGGGGTTTAATGAGCAGTTCTTC,CASSFLSGGFNEQFF
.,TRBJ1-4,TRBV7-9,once,TGTGCCAGCAGCCCATGGAGTTCTGCAACTAATGAAAAACTGTTTTTT,CASSPWSSATNEKLFF
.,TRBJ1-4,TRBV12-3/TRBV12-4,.,TGTGCCAGCAGTTTAAGGGGTGAAAAACTGTTTTTT,CASSLRGEKLFF
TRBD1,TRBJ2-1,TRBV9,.,TGTGCCAGCAGCGCCAGGACAGGGGCCGCCTCCTACAATGAGCAGTTCTTC,CASSARTGAASYNEQFF
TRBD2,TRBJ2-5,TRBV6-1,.,TGTGCCAGCAGTGAAGGACTAGCGGGGGCGGAGACCCAGTACTTC,CASSEGLAGAETQYF
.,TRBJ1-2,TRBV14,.,TGTGCCAGCAGCCAAGGACAGGCTAACTATGGCTACACCTTC,CASSQGQANYGYTF